This T cell receptor (beta chain) was recovered during a study of blood T cell repertoires in COVID-19. Study context: COVID-19 samples from acute and convalescent phases originated in the United States, Italy and Spain.

This CDR3 contains 12 residues. Per the study methods: The assay estimated nucleated cells by amplifying reference gene primers. Measured with immunoSEQ multiplex PCR; TCRdb has only the in-frame clones, and not every one. V and J calls and clone size are given by that table; D and trimming were obtained from the DNA. The sample carries some 150,000 clones, about 80% recorded once. Participants' reported clinical history set cohort assignment. Two negative PCRs, clearance, or symptom resolution were required of recovered Cohort 3 donors. Material for sequencing was PBMCs or T cells enriched from blood (not recorded which). This chain joins TRBV21-1 and TRBJ1-1; TRBD1, the D gene given by the table, was not confirmed from the DNA. TRBV21-1 is noted as a pseudogene. The TCR comes from a woman between 50 and 59 years old who had recovered from COVID-19. For the CDR3, the DNA is TGTGCCAGCAGCACAGGGCACACTGAAGCTTTCTTT. The encoded protein is CASSTGHTEAFF.